These 7 T cell receptor beta chains originate from one sample sequenced in a study of shared clonotypes between healthy human individuals. Only in-frame clones appear in the TCRdb table, and some are missing; sequencing was by immunoSEQ multiplex PCR. The sample contains some 490,000 clones, about 78% of which appear only once. The material sequenced was PBMCs. Every receptor here comes from a woman between 40 and 50 years old in good health. Some clones in this sample may be carry-over from other donors' samples.

The chain recombines TRBV5-1 with TRBJ2-2, with TRBD1 identical over 8 bases. V shed 0 bases and J 7 bases; nucleotides not matched to a gene: 8. The length of the CDR3 is 16 residues. Looked up from germline, CDR1 is SGHRS and CDR2 is YFSETQ. The CDR3 DNA sequence: TGCGCCAGCAGCTTGGGGCGCAGGGGGCTAAACGGGGAGCTGTTTTTT. Its translation: CASSLGRRGLNGELFF.

The rearrangement links TRBV6-1 to TRBJ1-1; TRBD1 is a possible D gene (6 bases). V was cut by 7 bases and J by 5 bases, with 17 bases left in between. CDR3 length equals 14 residues. Germline CDR1 MNHNS, CDR2 SASEGT. In DNA, the CDR3 is TGTGCCAGCAACTTAGACCAGGGGTGGACTGAAGCTTTCTTT. It translates to CASNLDQGWTEAFF.

This clone was seen only a few times. V and J are TRBV10-3 and TRBJ2-3; maybe TRBD2 (6 bases). This CDR3 comprises 16 residues. Trimming left V 2 bases short and J 2 bases short, with 14 bases between. Germline V gene lookup returns CDR1 ENHRY and CDR2 SYGVKD. The CDR3 DNA follows: TGTGCCATCAGTGAGACTAGCCGAACTACCACAGATACGCAGTATTTT. Its protein product is CAISETSRTTTDTQYF.

The chain has TRBV18 and TRBJ2-5; D is undetermined. The germline gives CDR1 KGHSH, CDR2 LQKENI. The CDR3 consists of 13 residues. Trimming pared 3 bases from V and 0 bases from J, leaving 5 bases between. The CDR3 DNA sequence: TGTGCCAGCTCACCGAGCCACCAAGAGACCCAGTACTTC. The encoded protein is CASSPSHQETQYF.

This clone was observed at least ten times. The chain combines TRBV7-6 with TRBJ2-3; D may be TRBD1 (5 bases). Trimming left V 1 base short and J 4 bases short, with 12 bases between. Germline V CDR1 and CDR2: SGHVS, FNYEAQ. The CDR3 contains 15 residues. CDR3 in amino acids: CASSLEGPTADTQYF. In DNA, the CDR3 is TGTGCCAGCAGCTTAGAGGGGCCGACGGCAGATACGCAGTATTTT.

As concerns this clone: A much larger clone lies a single base off, so this may be a read error. The rearrangement links TRBV4-1 to TRBJ2-7, with 7 bases identical to TRBD2. The V gene end was trimmed by 1 base and the J gene end by 9 bases; junction bases not matched to a gene: 0. The germline CDR1 and CDR2 sequences are MGHRA and YSYEKL. The CDR3 totals 11 residues. The CDR3 region has the DNA TGCGCCAGCAGCCAAGGGGGGGGGCAGTACTTC. This codes for CASSQGGGQYF.

This sequence joins TRBV7-8 and TRBJ2-7; no reliable D call. Germline V CDR1 and CDR2: SGHVS, FQNEAQ. Trimming stripped 1 base from V and 1 base from J, with 8 bases between. The CDR3 extends over 14 amino acids. The CDR3 DNA reads TGTGCCAGCAGCTTAGTGTATTATTCCTACGAGCAGTACTTC. Its protein is CASSLVYYSYEQYF. The full variable domain, completed using reference TRBV7-8 and TRBJ2-7, is GAGVSQSPRYKVAKRGQDVALRCDPISGHVSLFWYQQALGQGPEFLTYFQNEAQLDKSGLPSDRFFAERPEGSVSTLKIQRTQQEDSAVYLCASSLVYYSYEQYFGPGTRLTVT.